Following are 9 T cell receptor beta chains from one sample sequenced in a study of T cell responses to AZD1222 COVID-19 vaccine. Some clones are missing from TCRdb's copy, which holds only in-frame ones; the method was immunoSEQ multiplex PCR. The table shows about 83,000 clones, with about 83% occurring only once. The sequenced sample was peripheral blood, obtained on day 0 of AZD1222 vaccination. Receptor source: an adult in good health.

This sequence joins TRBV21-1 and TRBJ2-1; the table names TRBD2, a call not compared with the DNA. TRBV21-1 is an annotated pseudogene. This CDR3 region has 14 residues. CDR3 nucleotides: TGTGCCAGCAGCAAGGGGGCTAGCGGAGATGAGCAGTTCTTC. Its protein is CASSKGASGDEQFF.

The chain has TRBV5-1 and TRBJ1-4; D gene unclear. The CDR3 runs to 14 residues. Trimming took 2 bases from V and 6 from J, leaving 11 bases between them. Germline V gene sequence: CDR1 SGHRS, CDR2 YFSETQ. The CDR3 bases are TGCGCCAGCAGCTTTGAGGGTATTTATGAAAAACTGTTTTTT. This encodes CASSFEGIYEKLFF.

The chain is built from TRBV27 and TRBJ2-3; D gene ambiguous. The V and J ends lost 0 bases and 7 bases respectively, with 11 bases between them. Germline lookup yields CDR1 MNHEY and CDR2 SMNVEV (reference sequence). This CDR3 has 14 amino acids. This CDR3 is CASSLSQPPNTQYF. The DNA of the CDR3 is TGTGCCAGCAGTTTATCGCAACCCCCGAATACGCAGTATTTT.

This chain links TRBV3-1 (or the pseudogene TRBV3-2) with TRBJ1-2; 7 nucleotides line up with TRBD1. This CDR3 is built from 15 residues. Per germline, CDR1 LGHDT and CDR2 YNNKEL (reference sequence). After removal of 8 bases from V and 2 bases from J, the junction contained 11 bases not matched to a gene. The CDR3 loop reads CASGGRGSENYGYTF. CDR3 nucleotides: TGTGCCAGCGGGGGCAGGGGGTCGGAAAACTATGGCTACACCTTC.

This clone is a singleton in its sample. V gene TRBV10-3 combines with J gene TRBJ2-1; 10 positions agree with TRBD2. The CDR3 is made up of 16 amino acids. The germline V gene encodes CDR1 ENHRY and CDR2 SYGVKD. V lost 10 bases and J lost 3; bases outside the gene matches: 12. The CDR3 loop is CASEREGLGDYNEQFF. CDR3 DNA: TGTGCCAGTGAGCGGGAGGGCCTCGGCGACTACAATGAGCAGTTCTTC.

This chain's CDR3 is CASSLGTEREVYNEQFF. Here the CDR3 DNA reads TGTGCCAGCAGCCTGGGGACGGAACGAGAGGTCTACAATGAGCAGTTCTTC. The chain has TRBV3-1 (or the pseudogene TRBV3-2) and TRBJ2-1; either TRBD1 or TRBD2 may supply D (5 bases each). V lost 4 bases and J 3 bases, leaving 19 bases between the germline ends. Germline V gives CDR1 LGHDT, CDR2 YNNKEL (reference sequence). CDR3 length: 17 amino acids.

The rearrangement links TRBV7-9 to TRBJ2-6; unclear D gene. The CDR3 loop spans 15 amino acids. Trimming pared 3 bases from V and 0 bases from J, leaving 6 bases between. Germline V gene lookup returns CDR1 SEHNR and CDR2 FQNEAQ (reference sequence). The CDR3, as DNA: TGTGCCAGCAGCTTTGTCCTCTCTGGGGCCAACGTCCTGACTTTC. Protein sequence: CASSFVLSGANVLTF.

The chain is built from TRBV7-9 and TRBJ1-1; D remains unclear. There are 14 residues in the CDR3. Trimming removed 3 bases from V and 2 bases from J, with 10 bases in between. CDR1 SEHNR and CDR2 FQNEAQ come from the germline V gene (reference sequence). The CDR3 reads CASSLGRDNTEAFF. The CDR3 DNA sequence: TGTGCCAGCAGCTTGGGGAGAGACAACACTGAAGCTTTCTTT.

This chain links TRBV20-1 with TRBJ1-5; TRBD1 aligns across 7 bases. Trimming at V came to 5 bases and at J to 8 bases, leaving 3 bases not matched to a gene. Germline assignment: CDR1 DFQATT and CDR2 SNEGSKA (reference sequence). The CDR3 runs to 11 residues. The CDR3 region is CSAAGGEPQHF. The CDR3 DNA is TGCAGTGCTGCAGGGGGGGAGCCCCAGCATTTT.